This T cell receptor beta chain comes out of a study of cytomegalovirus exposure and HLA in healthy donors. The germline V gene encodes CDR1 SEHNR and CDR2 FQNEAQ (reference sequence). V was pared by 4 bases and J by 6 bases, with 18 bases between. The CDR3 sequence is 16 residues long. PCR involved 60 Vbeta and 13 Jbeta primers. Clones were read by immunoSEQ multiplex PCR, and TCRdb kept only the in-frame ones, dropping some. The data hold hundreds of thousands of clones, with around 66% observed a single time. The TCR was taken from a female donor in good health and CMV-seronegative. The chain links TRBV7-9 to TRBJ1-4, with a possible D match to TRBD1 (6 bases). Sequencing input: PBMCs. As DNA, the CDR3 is TGTGCCAGCAGCTCGGCGCCGACAGGCGTAGATGAAAAACTGTTTTTT. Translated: CASSSAPTGVDEKLFF.